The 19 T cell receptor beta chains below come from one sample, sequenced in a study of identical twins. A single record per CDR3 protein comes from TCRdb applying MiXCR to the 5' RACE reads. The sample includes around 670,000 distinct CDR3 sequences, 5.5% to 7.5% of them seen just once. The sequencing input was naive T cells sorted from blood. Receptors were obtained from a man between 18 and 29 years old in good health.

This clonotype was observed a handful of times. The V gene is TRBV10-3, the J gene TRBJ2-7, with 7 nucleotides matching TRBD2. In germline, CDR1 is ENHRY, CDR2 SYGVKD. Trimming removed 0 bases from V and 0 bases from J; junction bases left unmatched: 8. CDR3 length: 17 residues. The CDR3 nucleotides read TGTGCCATCAGTGAGTCGTTGGGCGGGGGAAGCTCCTACGAGCAGTACTTC. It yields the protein CAISESLGGGSSYEQYF.

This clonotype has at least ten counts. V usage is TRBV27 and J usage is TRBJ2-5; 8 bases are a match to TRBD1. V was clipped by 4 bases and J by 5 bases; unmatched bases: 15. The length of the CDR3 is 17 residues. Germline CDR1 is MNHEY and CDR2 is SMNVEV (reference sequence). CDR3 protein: CASSSFEAGGLHETQYF. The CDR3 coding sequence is TGTGCCAGCAGTTCTTTCGAGGCAGGGGGCCTTCATGAGACCCAGTACTTC.

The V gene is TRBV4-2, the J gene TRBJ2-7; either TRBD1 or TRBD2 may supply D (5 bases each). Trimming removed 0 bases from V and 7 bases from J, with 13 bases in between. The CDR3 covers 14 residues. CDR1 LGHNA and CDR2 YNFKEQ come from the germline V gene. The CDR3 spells CASSQDMSGREQYF. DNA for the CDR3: TGTGCCAGCAGCCAAGATATGTCAGGGAGAGAGCAGTACTTC.

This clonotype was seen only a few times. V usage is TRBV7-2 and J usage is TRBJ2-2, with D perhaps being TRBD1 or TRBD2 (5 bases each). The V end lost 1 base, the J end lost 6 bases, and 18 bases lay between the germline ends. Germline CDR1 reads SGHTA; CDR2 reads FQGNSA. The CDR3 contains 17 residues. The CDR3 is CASSLVGLGVFAGELFF. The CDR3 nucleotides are TGTGCCAGCAGCTTAGTTGGTTTGGGGGTGTTCGCCGGGGAGCTGTTTTTT.

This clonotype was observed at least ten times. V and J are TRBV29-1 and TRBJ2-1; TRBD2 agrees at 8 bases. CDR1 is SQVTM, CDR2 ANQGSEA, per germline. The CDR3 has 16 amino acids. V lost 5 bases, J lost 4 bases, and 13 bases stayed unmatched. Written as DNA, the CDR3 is TGCAGCGTTCCTAACAGCACTAGCGGACTTTACAATGAGCAGTTCTTC. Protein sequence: CSVPNSTSGLYNEQFF.

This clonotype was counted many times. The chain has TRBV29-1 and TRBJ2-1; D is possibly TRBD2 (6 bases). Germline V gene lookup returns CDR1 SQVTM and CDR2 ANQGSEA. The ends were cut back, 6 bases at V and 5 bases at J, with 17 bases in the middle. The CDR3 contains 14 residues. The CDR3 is CSVETGGEDNEQFF. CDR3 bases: TGCAGCGTGGAGACCGGCGGGGAAGACAATGAGCAGTTCTTC.

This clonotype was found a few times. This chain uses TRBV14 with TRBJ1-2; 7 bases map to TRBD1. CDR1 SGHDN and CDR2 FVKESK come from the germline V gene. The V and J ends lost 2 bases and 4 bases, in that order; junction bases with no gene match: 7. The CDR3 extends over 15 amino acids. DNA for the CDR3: TGTGCCAGCAGCCAATCGGGACAGAGGAGCTATGGCTACACCTTC. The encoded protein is CASSQSGQRSYGYTF.

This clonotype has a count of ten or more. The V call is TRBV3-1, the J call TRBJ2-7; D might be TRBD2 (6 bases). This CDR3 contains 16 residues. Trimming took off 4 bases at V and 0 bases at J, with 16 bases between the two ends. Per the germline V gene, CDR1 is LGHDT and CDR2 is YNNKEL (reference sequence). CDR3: CASSPRGTQSSYEQYF. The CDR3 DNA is TGTGCCAGCAGCCCACGCGGGACGCAGAGCTCCTACGAGCAGTACTTC.

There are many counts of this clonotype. For the CDR3, the DNA is TGTGCCAGCAGTTCGATCCTAGCTCCGAACACGCAGTATTTT. Amino acid sequence: CASSSILAPNTQYF. J is TRBJ2-3 and V is TRBV6-5; possibly TRBD2 for D (5 bases). Germline CDR1 MNHEY, CDR2 SVGAGI. Deletions cut 4 bases from V and 9 bases from J, with 17 bases between. CDR3 size: 14 residues.

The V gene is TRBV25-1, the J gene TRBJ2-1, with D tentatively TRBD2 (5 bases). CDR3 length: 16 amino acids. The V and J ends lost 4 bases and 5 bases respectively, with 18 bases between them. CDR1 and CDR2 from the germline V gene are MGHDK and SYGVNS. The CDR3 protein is CASSGPPEDSNNEQFF. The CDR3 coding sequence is TGTGCCAGCAGTGGGCCCCCAGAGGACTCAAACAATGAGCAGTTCTTC.

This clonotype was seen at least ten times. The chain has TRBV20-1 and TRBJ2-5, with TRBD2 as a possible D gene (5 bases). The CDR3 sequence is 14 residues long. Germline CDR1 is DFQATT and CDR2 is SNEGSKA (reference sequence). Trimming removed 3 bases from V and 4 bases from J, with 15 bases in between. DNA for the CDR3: TGCAGTGCTAGGACCCACGGGGTTGTAGAGACCCAGTACTTC. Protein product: CSARTHGVVETQYF.

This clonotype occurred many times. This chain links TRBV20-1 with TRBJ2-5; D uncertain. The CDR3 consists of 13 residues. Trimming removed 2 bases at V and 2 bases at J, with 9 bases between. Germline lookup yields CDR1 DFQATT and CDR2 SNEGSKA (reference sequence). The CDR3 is CSARPGIQETQYF. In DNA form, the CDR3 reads TGCAGTGCTAGACCCGGAATACAAGAGACCCAGTACTTC.

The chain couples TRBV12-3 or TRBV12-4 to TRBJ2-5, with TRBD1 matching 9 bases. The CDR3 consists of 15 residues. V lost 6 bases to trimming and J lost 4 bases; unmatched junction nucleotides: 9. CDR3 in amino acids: CASSHRDRAGETQYF. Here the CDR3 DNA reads TGTGCCAGCAGCCATCGGGACAGGGCGGGAGAGACCCAGTACTTC.

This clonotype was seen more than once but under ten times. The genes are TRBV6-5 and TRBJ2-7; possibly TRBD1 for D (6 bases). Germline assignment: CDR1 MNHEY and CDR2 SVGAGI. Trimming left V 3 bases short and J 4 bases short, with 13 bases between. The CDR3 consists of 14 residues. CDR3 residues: CASSYSGTPYEQYF. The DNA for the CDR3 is TGTGCCAGCAGTTATTCCGGGACACCTTACGAGCAGTACTTC.

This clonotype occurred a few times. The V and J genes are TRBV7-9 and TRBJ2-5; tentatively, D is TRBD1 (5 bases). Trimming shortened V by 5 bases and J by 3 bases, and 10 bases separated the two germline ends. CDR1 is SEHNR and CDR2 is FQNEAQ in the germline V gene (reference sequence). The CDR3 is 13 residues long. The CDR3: CASSLDSKETQYF. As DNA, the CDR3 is TGTGCCAGCAGCCTCGACAGTAAAGAGACCCAGTACTTC.

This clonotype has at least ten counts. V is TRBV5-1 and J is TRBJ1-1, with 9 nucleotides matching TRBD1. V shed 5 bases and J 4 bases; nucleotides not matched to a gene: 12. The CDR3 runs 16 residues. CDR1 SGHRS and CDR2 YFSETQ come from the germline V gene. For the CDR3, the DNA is TGCGCCAGCAGTTCACAGGGGGCGCCCACTCTCACTGAAGCTTTCTTT. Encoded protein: CASSSQGAPTLTEAFF.

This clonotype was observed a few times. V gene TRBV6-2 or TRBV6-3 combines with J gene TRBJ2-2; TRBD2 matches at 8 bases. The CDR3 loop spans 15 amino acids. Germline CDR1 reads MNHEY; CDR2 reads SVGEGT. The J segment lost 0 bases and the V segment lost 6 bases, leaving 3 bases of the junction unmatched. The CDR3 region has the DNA TGTGCCAGCAGAATGGGACTAGCGAACACCGGGGAGCTGTTTTTT. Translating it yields CASRMGLANTGELFF.

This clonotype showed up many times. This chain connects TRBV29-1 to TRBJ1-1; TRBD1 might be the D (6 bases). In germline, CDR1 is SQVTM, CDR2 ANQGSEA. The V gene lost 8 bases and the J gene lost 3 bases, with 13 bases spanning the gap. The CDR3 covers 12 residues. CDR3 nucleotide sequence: TGCAGCATTAGGACAGTCGACACTGAAGCTTTCTTT. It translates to CSIRTVDTEAFF.

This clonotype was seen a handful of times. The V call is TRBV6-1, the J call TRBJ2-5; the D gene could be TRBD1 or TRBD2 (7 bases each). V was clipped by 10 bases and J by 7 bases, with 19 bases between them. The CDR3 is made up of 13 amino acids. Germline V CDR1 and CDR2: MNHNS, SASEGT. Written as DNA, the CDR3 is TGTGCCACCCGGGACAGTGGGGGGGGGACCCAGTACTTC. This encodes CATRDSGGGTQYF.